Listed below are T cell receptor beta chains from one sample, sequenced in a study of CD4+ T cells in melanoma. The assay was immunoSEQ multiplex PCR, and TCRdb's table has in-frame clones only and misses some. The table lists 20,000 to 25,000 clones, around four fifths of them singletons. These receptor sequences come from a human donor with melanoma. Each CDR3 is given with its conserved first and last residue. D genes are given only for firm matches. Clone size appears in some rows only: once, few, many, or a class for an expanded clone.

size | J | D | V | length | DNA | CDR3
few | TRBJ2-1 | TRBD1 | TRBV4-1 | 13 | TGCGCCAGCAGCCTAACAGGGGGCGACGAGCAGTTCTTC | CASSLTGGDEQFF
- | TRBJ1-6 | - | TRBV18 | 16 | TGTGCCAGCTCCAAGGGGCTGGTCCGGGATAATTCACCCCTCCACTTT | CASSKGLVRDNSPLHF
- | TRBJ1-1 | - | TRBV6-1 | 12 | TGTGCCAGCAGTGAAGGAGGGACTGAAGCTTTCTTT | CASSEGGTEAFF
- | TRBJ1-2 | - | TRBV30 | 15 | TGTGCCTGGAGTTCTACCGGGACCGACGTCTATGGCTACACCTTC | CAWSSTGTDVYGYTF
- | TRBJ2-3 | - | TRBV5-4 | 13 | TGTGCCAGCAGCTCCGGGGCCACAGATACGCAGTATTTT | CASSSGATDTQYF
- | TRBJ2-7 | - | TRBV5-1 | 13 | TGCGCCAGCTCGCCGGACACCACCTACGAGCAGTACTTC | CASSPDTTYEQYF
few | TRBJ2-3 | TRBD2 | TRBV6-6 | 12 | TGTGCCAGCCGACTAGCGGGGTCTACGCAGTATTTT | CASRLAGSTQYF
- | TRBJ2-1 | TRBD2 | TRBV7-9 | 14 | TGTGCCAGCAGCTTTACGGGGGGAGGCAATGAGCAGTTCTTC | CASSFTGGGNEQFF
- | TRBJ1-5 | TRBD1 | TRBV5-1 | 15 | TGCGCCAGCAGCGAAGGGGGCTATAGCAATCAGCCCCAGCATTTT | CASSEGGYSNQPQHF
once | TRBJ1-1 | - | TRBV2 | 11 | TGTGCCAGCAGTGAATTTTTAATGGCTTTCTTT | CASSEFLMAFF
- | TRBJ1-5 | - | TRBV21-1 | 18 | TGTGCCAGCAACGAAGGGACAGGGCGATCGAATAGCAATCAGCCCCAGCATTTT | CASNEGTGRSNSNQPQHF
- | TRBJ1-4 | - | TRBV5-1 | 15 | TGCGCCAGCAGACGGGCTCTCTCAACTAATGAAAAACTGTTTTTT | CASRRALSTNEKLFF
- | TRBJ2-7 | - | TRBV5-1 | 14 | TGCGCCAGCAGCTTTCAGTCAGTGAGGTACGAGCAGTACTTC | CASSFQSVRYEQYF
once | TRBJ1-2 | TRBD1 | TRBV6-5 | 13 | TGTGCCAGCAGCCCGACAGGGGCCTATGGCTACACCTTC | CASSPTGAYGYTF
- | TRBJ2-1 | - | TRBV2 | 14 | TGTGCCAGCAGTGCTGTGACAGCTTTCAATGAGCAGTTCTTC | CASSAVTAFNEQFF